This T cell receptor (beta chain) was found in a study of spatial heterogeneity in lung cancer. Every TCR cDNA molecule bore a unique molecular identifier. MiXCR, applied by TCRdb to the 5' RACE reads, yields one record per CDR3 protein. This repertoire shows approximately 92,000 distinct CDR3 sequences, approximately 12% found once; its top ten account for just over 40%. This clonotype has only a few counts. What it recognizes is unknown. Study observations and caveats: More often at tumor resection than at routine follow-up, ubiquitous expanded tumor TCRs were detected in the blood.

The V end lost 2 bases, the J end lost 5 bases, and 20 bases lay between the germline ends. The CDR3 has 17 amino acids. CDR1 and CDR2 (germline): SGHNT, YYREEE (reference sequence). The time point: sample taken at primary tumor resection. Samples were obtained from around 72 donors, all untreated early-stage non-small cell lung cancer patients. In each case, whole RNA from tumor, nontumor lung or frozen PBMC was sequenced unsorted. The chain is built from TRBV5-4 and TRBJ2-1; D might be TRBD2 (6 bases). The TCR sequence derives from a male donor with early-stage non-small cell lung cancer. The sequences come from PBMCs, collected at surgery. The CDR3 DNA reads TGTGCCAGCAGCTTCAGTTCTTCCGGGAGAATCAACAATGAGCAGTTCTTC. It translates to CASSFSSSGRINNEQFF.